This entry lists 16 T cell receptor beta chains sequenced from one sample in a study of T-cell reconstitution after alpha-beta-depleted transplantation in children. Unique molecular identifiers were used in preparing the TCRbeta library. TCRdb called the PCR reads again in MiXCR, with one record for every CDR3 protein. Among a few hundred thousand distinct CDR3 sequences, over 20% were seen once, and the ten largest hold 9.5% to 13%. The source was PBMCs, mostly from graft donor cells, collected 180 days after TCRalphabeta/CD19-depleted stem cell transplant. Receptors originate from a male patient younger than 18 who had a stem cell transplant for acute lymphoblastic leukemia, so the T cells may come from the graft donor.

DNA of the CDR3: TGTGCCAGCAGTTTACCTCCAGGGACGAGCTCCGGGGAGCTGTTTTTT. Amino acids: CASSLPPGTSSGELFF. The V and J genes are TRBV12-3 or TRBV12-4 and TRBJ2-2; D assignment may be TRBD1 or TRBD2 (5 bases each). The CDR3 has 16 residues. V lost 2 bases, J lost 6 bases, and 16 bases lay in between.

The gene calls are TRBV9 and TRBJ2-2, with 10 bases lining up with TRBD2. The V gene's germline CDR1 is SGDLS and CDR2 YYNGEE. Germline trimming cut 4 bases from V and 3 bases from J; bases unmatched to any gene: 6. This CDR3 is built from 16 residues. In DNA form, the CDR3 reads TGTGCCAGCAGCCCCCTAGCGGGAGAGGACACCGGGGAGCTGTTTTTT. Its protein is CASSPLAGEDTGELFF.

This chain uses TRBV19 with TRBJ2-1; possibly TRBD2 for D (5 bases). This CDR3 is built from 15 residues. Germline CDR1 reads LNHDA; CDR2 reads SQIVND (reference sequence). The V end lost 7 bases, the J end lost 0 bases, and 13 bases lay between the germline ends. The CDR3 DNA sequence: TGTGCCAGTAAATTCAGCGGTAGCTCCTACAATGAGCAGTTCTTC. Translating gives CASKFSGSSYNEQFF.

This clonotype was seen a handful of times. CDR3 DNA sequence: TGTGCCAGCAGTACCCCGGCTAGCAGCTCCTACAATGAGCAGTTCTTC. Encoded protein: CASSTPASSSYNEQFF. J is TRBJ2-1 and V is TRBV12-3 or TRBV12-4; TRBD2 is a possible D gene (5 bases). CDR3 size: 16 residues. Trimming removed 5 bases at V and 0 bases at J, with 14 bases between.

CDR3 sequence (DNA): TGTGCCAGCAGCTTCCCTGGGGCCGGGGAGCTGTTTTTT. Translation gives CASSFPGAGELFF. This chain uses TRBV7-9 with TRBJ2-2; unclear D gene. CDR1 and CDR2 from the germline V gene are SEHNR and FQNEAQ (reference sequence). Trimming shortened V by 3 bases and J by 6 bases, and 8 bases separated the two germline ends. The CDR3 is 13 residues long.

This chain links TRBV10-3 with TRBJ2-5; 8 positions agree with TRBD2. The length of the CDR3 is 18 residues. CDR1 is ENHRY, CDR2 SYGVKD, per germline. With V trimmed by 0 bases and J by 1 base, 10 bases remained unmatched. The CDR3 sequence: CAISESMEAGAPQETQYF. In nucleotides, the CDR3 is TGTGCCATCAGTGAGTCGATGGAAGCGGGAGCCCCCCAAGAGACCCAGTACTTC.

The rearrangement uses TRBV7-2 and TRBJ1-2, with a possible D match to TRBD1 (5 bases). CDR3 size: 14 residues. The germline V gene encodes CDR1 SGHTA and CDR2 FQGNSA. Trimming removed 1 base from V and 2 bases from J, with 8 bases in between. This CDR3 reads CASSLVPGNYGYTF. DNA of the CDR3: TGTGCCAGCAGCTTAGTTCCAGGGAACTATGGCTACACCTTC.

This chain connects TRBV25-1 to TRBJ1-5; D gene ambiguous. The V end was cut by 11 bases, the J end by 2 bases, with 7 bases between. Germline CDR1 is MGHDK and CDR2 is SYGVNS. The CDR3 extends over 11 amino acids. The CDR3 sequence is CAAYCNQPQHF. CDR3 sequence (DNA): TGTGCCGCATACTGCAATCAGCCCCAGCATTTT.

The chain joins TRBV6-1 to TRBJ2-7, with 10 nucleotides matching TRBD2. V trimming: 7 bases; J trimming: 1 base; junction bases outside the gene matches: 7. Germline CDR1 reads MNHNS; CDR2 reads SASEGT. The CDR3 loop spans 15 amino acids. The chain's CDR3 is CASTLGLAESYEQYF. CDR3 coding DNA: TGTGCCAGCACCCTCGGACTAGCGGAATCCTACGAGCAGTACTTC.

The table lists this clonotype with a few counts. V and J are TRBV7-6 and TRBJ1-6; 8 positions agree with TRBD1. The CDR3 sequence is 15 residues long. The junction had 7 bases not matched to a gene; V was cut back by 5 bases and J by 7 bases. The germline gives CDR1 SGHVS, CDR2 FNYEAQ. The CDR3 here is CASSHTGTGNSPLHF. CDR3 in DNA: TGTGCCAGCAGCCATACCGGGACAGGCAATTCACCCCTCCACTTT.

V gene TRBV18 combines with J gene TRBJ2-3; D is uncertain. The CDR3 contains 16 residues. Germline lookup yields CDR1 KGHSH and CDR2 LQKENI. V lost 5 bases, J lost 4 bases, and 19 bases lay in between. The CDR3 nucleotides read TGTGCCAGCTCATCAGCGACGCCTGCGCAGGCAGATACGCAGTATTTT. Amino acid sequence: CASSSATPAQADTQYF.

CDR3 coding DNA: TGCGCCAGCAGTATCGTCTACAATGAGCAGTTCTTC. Translated, it gives CASSIVYNEQFF. The chain links TRBV5-1 to TRBJ2-1; D unclear. Looked up from germline, CDR1 is SGHRS and CDR2 is YFSETQ. Deletions cut 5 bases from V and 3 bases from J, with 6 bases between. The CDR3 has 12 residues.

The chain links TRBV7-6 to TRBJ2-7; D may be TRBD2 (5 bases). Trimming took 5 bases from V and 7 from J, leaving 15 bases between them. From germline, CDR1 is SGHVS and CDR2 FNYEAQ. The CDR3 consists of 13 residues. CDR3 sequence (DNA): TGTGCCAGCAGCAACCGTCCGGAGGATGAGCAGTACTTC. It yields the protein CASSNRPEDEQYF.

The rearrangement links TRBV5-1 to TRBJ2-2; D remains ambiguous. This CDR3 comprises 17 residues. V lost 3 bases and J lost 1, with 16 bases in between. Germline values: CDR1 SGHRS, CDR2 YFSETQ. The CDR3 region is CASSSSPRAQNTGELFF. The CDR3 DNA is TGCGCCAGCAGCTCTTCACCCCGGGCCCAGAACACCGGGGAGCTGTTTTTT.

V is TRBV7-3 and J is TRBJ2-1; 9 nucleotides line up with TRBD2. V shed 4 bases, J shed 4 bases, and the junction held 11 bases outside the gene matches. CDR1 and CDR2 from the germline V gene are SGHTA and FQGTGA. The CDR3 has 17 residues. CDR3 coding DNA: TGTGCCAGCAGCTCAACCGCGGGAGGGCTCGATTACAATGAGCAGTTCTTC. This encodes CASSSTAGGLDYNEQFF.

The gene calls are TRBV11-1 and TRBJ2-7; 8 nucleotides line up with TRBD1. CDR3 size: 13 residues. V lost 5 bases to trimming and J lost 3 bases; unmatched junction nucleotides: 3. In germline, CDR1 is SGHAT, CDR2 FQDESV (reference sequence). The CDR3 region has the DNA TGTGCCAGCAGCATAGGACAGGGCTACGAGCAGTACTTC. This sequence encodes CASSIGQGYEQYF.